Each of the 26 T cell receptor beta chains below was sequenced from the same sample in a study of blood T cell repertoires in COVID-19. TCRdb keeps only in-frame clones here, not all; method: immunoSEQ multiplex PCR. The top ten hold approximately 6% of the sample, which has approximately 120,000 clones, approximately 74% seen once. Sequenced material: peripheral blood. Every receptor here comes from a man older than 75 with COVID-19, enrolled during active disease.

V usage is TRBV5-5 and J usage is TRBJ1-2; TRBD1 is a possible D gene (5 bases). V was clipped by 4 bases and J by 5 bases, with 12 bases between them. Looked up from germline, CDR1 is SGHKS and CDR2 is YYEKEE (reference sequence). This CDR3 contains 13 residues. The CDR3 here is CASSVRGGYGYTF. The CDR3 DNA is TGTGCCAGCAGCGTCCGTGGGGGGTATGGCTACACCTTC.

The CDR3 region has the DNA TGTGCCAGCAGCCTCGGCAGGGGGGATCAGCCCCAGCATTTT. The encoded protein is CASSLGRGDQPQHF. The rearrangement uses TRBV13 and TRBJ1-5; 7 nucleotides line up with TRBD1. The V and J ends lost 5 bases and 5 bases, in that order; junction bases with no gene match: 6. The CDR3 runs 14 residues. In germline, CDR1 is PRHDT, CDR2 FYEKMQ (reference sequence).

This chain links TRBV27 with TRBJ2-7; weak D call: TRBD1 (6 bases). Germline CDR1 and CDR2: MNHEY and SMNVEV (reference sequence). This CDR3 comprises 14 residues. The germline V and J ends were trimmed by 8 bases and 3 bases, with 17 bases remaining between them. The CDR3 DNA sequence: TGTGCCAGCGCACCGACGGGACATCTCTACGAGCAGTACTTC. It codes for CASAPTGHLYEQYF.

The rearrangement links TRBV5-1 to TRBJ1-2; D is possibly TRBD1 (5 bases). The CDR3 loop spans 15 amino acids. V lost 5 bases and J 4 bases, leaving 18 bases between the germline ends. Per germline, CDR1 SGHRS and CDR2 YFSETQ. The CDR3 region has the DNA TGCGCCAGCAGATTGACTTTTCAGGGCTCCTATGGCTACACCTTC. Translation gives CASRLTFQGSYGYTF.

The chain links TRBV4-2 to TRBJ2-2; D unclear. Per the germline V gene, CDR1 is LGHNA and CDR2 is YNFKEQ. This CDR3 comprises 15 residues. V was clipped by 4 bases and J by 4 bases, with 13 bases between them. In nucleotides, the CDR3 is TGTGCCAGCAGCCCCCAAAAAGCCGGCACCGGGGAGCTGTTTTTT. It specifies CASSPQKAGTGELFF.

The chain employs TRBV7-9 and TRBJ2-2; tentative D call: TRBD2 (6 bases). Trimming removed 5 bases from V and 0 bases from J, with 19 bases in between. Germline V CDR1 and CDR2: SEHNR, FQNEAQ (reference sequence). The CDR3 length is 18 residues. The CDR3 is CASSRILRGASNTGELFF. The CDR3 DNA sequence: TGTGCCAGCAGCCGTATCTTGCGGGGAGCCTCGAACACCGGGGAGCTGTTTTTT.

CDR3 amino acids: CASSYSPGRGHNEQFF. The CDR3 DNA is TGTGCCAGCAGTTACTCACCCGGGAGGGGTCACAATGAGCAGTTCTTC. The rearrangement uses TRBV6-2 or TRBV6-3 and TRBJ2-1, with TRBD2 matching over 8 bases. Looked up from germline, CDR1 is MNHEY and CDR2 is SVGEGT. This CDR3 is 16 amino acids long. The V segment lost 0 bases and the J segment 5 bases; nucleotides outside the gene matches: 6.

The rearrangement uses TRBV7-2 and TRBJ1-6, with D unclear. The germline V gene encodes CDR1 SGHTA and CDR2 FQGNSA. This CDR3 spans 14 amino acids. The V end was cut by 4 bases, the J end by 6 bases, with 10 bases between. The CDR3 loop reads CASSSRGSNSPLHF. CDR3 DNA: TGTGCCAGCAGCTCGCGAGGGTCTAATTCACCCCTCCACTTT.

The rearrangement joins TRBV27 to TRBJ2-7; 12 bases line up with TRBD2. Germline V gene data show CDR1 as MNHEY and CDR2 as SMNVEV (reference sequence). There are 17 residues in the CDR3. J lost 2 bases, V lost 6 bases, and 11 bases had no gene match. As DNA, the CDR3 is TGTGCCAGCAGAGGACTAGCGGGACCCGTTACCGCCTACGAGCAGTACTTC. It encodes CASRGLAGPVTAYEQYF.

Remarks on this clone: An end of the junction differs from the germline gene, which may be a read error. The V and J genes are TRBV7-7 and TRBJ1-2, with 7 nucleotides matching TRBD1. CDR1 is SSHAT and CDR2 is FNYEAQ in the germline V gene (reference sequence). The CDR3 consists of 16 residues. CDR3 in DNA: TGTGCTAGCAACCACGCGACCTTGACAGGGTATAATGGCTACACCTTC. Protein product: CASNHATLTGYNGYTF.

This clone was detected a few times. The CDR3 loop is CASSDLYEQYF. The CDR3 bases are TGCGCCAGCAGTGACCTCTACGAGCAGTACTTC. The chain has TRBV10-2 and TRBJ2-7, with D hard to call. V shed 3 bases and J shed 3 bases, with 3 bases lying between them. The length of the CDR3 is 11 residues. Germline values: CDR1 WSHSY, CDR2 SAAADI.

This chain uses TRBV4-3 with TRBJ2-7; TRBD2 might be the D (6 bases). This CDR3 comprises 16 residues. The germline V gene encodes CDR1 LGHNA and CDR2 YSLEER. The V and J ends lost 4 bases and 2 bases respectively, with 18 bases between them. CDR3 bases: TGCGCCAGCAGCCCCCTAGTGGAGGGCCCAACCTACGAGCAGTACTTC. This codes for CASSPLVEGPTYEQYF.

The table lists this clone with a few counts. The chain carries TRBV14 and TRBJ2-7; 7 positions match TRBD1. CDR1 and CDR2 from the germline V gene are SGHDN and FVKESK. V lost 4 bases to trimming and J lost 2 bases; unmatched junction nucleotides: 2. CDR3 length: 13 residues. CDR3 nucleotide sequence: TGTGCCAGCAGCCGACAGGGTCCCTACGAGCAGTACTTC. Protein sequence: CASSRQGPYEQYF.

In its sample, this clone was seen once. The chain joins TRBV30 to TRBJ1-3; no clear D. Trimming removed 5 bases from V and 0 bases from J, with 20 bases in between. Germline CDR1 reads GTSNPN; CDR2 reads SVGIG (reference sequence). The CDR3 sequence is 17 residues long. The CDR3, as DNA: TGTGCCTGGCGCCTAACCCGAGGGCTGCACTCTGGAAACACCATATATTTT. Translating gives CAWRLTRGLHSGNTIYF.

The chain has TRBV2 and TRBJ1-5; possibly TRBD1 for D (5 bases). This CDR3 comprises 15 residues. Germline values: CDR1 SNHLY, CDR2 FYNNEI. The ends were cut back, 0 bases at V and 5 bases at J, with 11 bases in the middle. The DNA of the CDR3 is TGTGCCAGCAGTGAAGCAGGGGCGGCCTATCAGCCCCAGCATTTT. This sequence encodes CASSEAGAAYQPQHF.

The rearrangement joins TRBV7-9 to TRBJ2-2, with 7 bases aligning to TRBD1. Trimming at V came to 3 bases and at J to 3 bases, leaving 7 bases not matched to a gene. There are 16 residues in the CDR3. From germline, CDR1 is SEHNR and CDR2 FQNEAQ (reference sequence). The CDR3 coding sequence is TGTGCCAGCAGCTTCCTGCGACAGGGCTACACCGGGGAGCTGTTTTTT. Translation: CASSFLRQGYTGELFF.

The chain uses TRBV19 and TRBJ2-7, with 8 nucleotides matching TRBD1. V lost 3 bases to trimming and J lost 3 bases; unmatched junction nucleotides: 4. The CDR3 spans 14 residues. Per the germline V gene, CDR1 is LNHDA and CDR2 is SQIVND (reference sequence). CDR3 loop: CASSMRTGNYEQYF. In DNA form, the CDR3 reads TGTGCCAGTAGTATGCGGACAGGGAACTACGAGCAGTACTTC. Supplemented by reference TRBV19 and TRBJ2-7, the full variable domain reads DGGITQSPKYLFRKEGQNVTLSCEQNLNHDAMYWYRQDPGQGLRLIYYSQIVNDFQKGDIAEGYSVSREKKESFPLTVTSAQKNPTAFYLCASSMRTGNYEQYFGPGTRLTVT.

This clone was counted once. The chain joins TRBV5-1 to TRBJ1-2; 7 positions agree with TRBD1. The trim removed 0 bases at V and 4 bases at J, leaving 6 bases unmatched. The CDR3 covers 15 residues. Germline assignment: CDR1 SGHRS and CDR2 YFSETQ. CDR3 in DNA: TGCGCCAGCAGCTTGGGTACAGGGGCTCCCTATGGCTACACCTTC. Translation gives CASSLGTGAPYGYTF.

V and J are TRBV18 and TRBJ1-1; D call uncertain. V lost 3 bases and J lost 0, with 14 bases in between. Looked up from germline, CDR1 is KGHSH and CDR2 is LQKENI. This CDR3 is built from 16 residues. CDR3 DNA sequence: TGTGCCAGCTCACCCCGACACGGAGGATTGAACACTGAAGCTTTCTTT. This encodes CASSPRHGGLNTEAFF.

The V gene is TRBV4-2, the J gene TRBJ1-4; D is possibly TRBD1 (5 bases). CDR3 length: 16 residues. CDR1 and CDR2 from the germline V gene are LGHNA and YNFKEQ. Between the trimmed V and J ends, which lost 3 bases and 0 bases, there was a span of 11 bases. CDR3 amino acids: CASSQQQVPTNEKLFF. CDR3 bases: TGTGCCAGCAGCCAGCAACAGGTTCCAACTAATGAAAAACTGTTTTTT.

This sequence joins TRBV19 and TRBJ1-6; D may be TRBD1 (5 bases). Trimming stripped 2 bases from V and 7 bases from J, with 9 bases between. CDR3 size: 14 residues. CDR1 is LNHDA, CDR2 SQIVND, per germline (reference sequence). The chain's CDR3 is CASSIQGGNSPLHF. As DNA, the CDR3 is TGTGCCAGTAGTATACAGGGAGGCAATTCACCCCTCCACTTT.

The chain uses TRBV29-1 and TRBJ2-3; 7 positions agree with TRBD2. This CDR3 is 15 amino acids long. The junction had 11 bases not matched to a gene; V was cut back by 8 bases and J by 0 bases. Germline CDR1 SQVTM, CDR2 ANQGSEA. The CDR3 is CSLRRGVHSTDTQYF. CDR3 nucleotide sequence: TGCAGCCTACGCCGGGGGGTACATAGCACAGATACGCAGTATTTT.

This clone occurred once. The CDR3 coding sequence is TGTGCCACCAAGGCCCCTGGAGGCTCCTACAATGAGCAGTTCTTC. It specifies CATKAPGGSYNEQFF. The V call is TRBV7-2, the J call TRBJ2-1; tentatively, D is TRBD2 (5 bases). This CDR3 spans 15 amino acids. The germline CDR1 and CDR2 sequences are SGHTA and FQGNSA. The V end lost 10 bases, the J end lost 0 bases, and 16 bases lay between the germline ends.

The chain uses TRBV7-2 and TRBJ2-3; a possible D gene is TRBD1 (7 bases). Germline lookup yields CDR1 SGHTA and CDR2 FQGNSA. V was shortened by 8 bases and J by 7 bases, with 22 bases between the two germline ends. The CDR3 has 15 amino acids. CDR3 loop: CASQSMEGARYTQYF. The CDR3 region has the DNA TGTGCCAGCCAATCGATGGAGGGGGCTCGGTATACGCAGTATTTT.

This chain connects TRBV18 to TRBJ1-2; D is unresolved. Germline-derived CDR1 and CDR2 are KGHSH and LQKENI. V shed 0 bases and J shed 7 bases, with 12 bases lying between them. This CDR3 is built from 14 residues. Here the CDR3 reads CASSPPLREGGYTF. DNA for the CDR3: TGTGCCAGCTCACCACCGCTCCGGGAGGGTGGCTACACCTTC. The entire variable domain, with the rest obtained from reference TRBV18 and TRBJ1-2, is as follows: NAGVMQNPRHLVRRRGQEARLRCSPMKGHSHVYWYRQLPEEGLKFMVYLQKENIIDESGMPKERFSAEFPKEGPSILRIQQVVRGDSAAYFCASSPPLREGGYTFGSGTRLTVV.

The rearrangement uses TRBV14 and TRBJ1-2; a weak D match, TRBD1 (6 bases). Germline CDR1 and CDR2: SGHDN and FVKESK. V was pared by 4 bases and J by 3 bases, with 9 bases between. This CDR3 spans 13 amino acids. CDR3 loop: CASSPWTDYGYTF. The CDR3 DNA sequence: TGTGCCAGCAGCCCCTGGACAGACTATGGCTACACCTTC.